The 17 T cell receptor beta chains given below trace back to one sample, sequenced in a study of T cells in Graves' hyperthyroidism and ophthalmopathy (dated by TCRdb to about 2019). The protocol used for the library was multiplex PCR. The sequencing machine was an Illumina HiSeq 2000. TCR beta CDR3 regions were amplified from RNA transcripts. The first round of RT-PCR for the TCR CDR3 was performed with the HTBI primer set and the Qiagen OneStep RT-PCR kit. The public reads were quality trimmed at Q25 with fastp and then assembled into clones with MiXCR by TCRdb, keeping productive beta chains. A single entry per CDR3 protein holds the most common genes and DNA from its merged rows. This sample gives approximately 300,000 distinct CDR3 sequences in total; 15% to 20% of them show up just once. The ten biggest clones cover approximately 60% of the sample. The sequenced sample was blood. The source of these receptors is a woman aged 55-69 years with Graves' ophthalmopathy.

The J gene is TRBJ1-2, the V gene TRBV10-3; 10 bases fit TRBD1. Germline V lookup: CDR1 ENHRY, CDR2 SYGVKD. CDR3 length: 17 amino acids. The J segment lost 1 base and the V segment lost 6 bases, leaving 11 bases of the junction unmatched. The CDR3 sequence is CAIRAAGQGSDNYGYTF. The DNA for the CDR3 is TGTGCCATCAGAGCCGCGGGACAGGGGTCGGATAACTATGGCTACACCTTC.

This clonotype was recorded many times. Written as DNA, the CDR3 is TGTGCCAGCAGTTACCCCATCTTAGGGAAAGAGACCCAGTACTTC. Its translation: CASSYPILGKETQYF. The chain is built from TRBV6-6 and TRBJ2-5; D unclear. The CDR3 spans 15 residues. V shed 2 bases and J shed 3 bases, with 13 bases lying between them. CDR1 is MNHNY, CDR2 SVGAGI, per germline (reference sequence).

The chain is built from TRBV5-1 and TRBJ2-2; perhaps TRBD1 as D (6 bases). CDR1 and CDR2 (germline): SGHRS, YFSETQ. CDR3 length: 16 residues. Deletions cut 5 bases from V and 3 bases from J, with 17 bases between. CDR3 in amino acids: CASSPRVQGDTGELFF. As DNA, the CDR3 is TGCGCCAGCAGTCCCCGGGTACAGGGTGACACCGGGGAGCTGTTTTTT.

With regard to this clonotype: It may be a read error: a sequence one base away is much more abundant. This sequence joins TRBV6-5 and TRBJ2-5; D remains ambiguous. This CDR3 has 15 residues. In germline, CDR1 is MNHEY, CDR2 SVGAGI. The CDR3 here is CASSYYGRSQGTQYF. As DNA, the CDR3 is TGTGCCAGCAGTTACTATGGTCGATCCCAAGGGACCCAGTACTTC.

The chain uses TRBV9 and TRBJ2-1; a weak D match, TRBD2 (6 bases). The length of the CDR3 is 17 residues. The ends were cut back, 0 bases at V and 2 bases at J, with 15 bases in the middle. Germline CDR1 SGDLS, CDR2 YYNGEE. The CDR3 protein is CASSVVGGLEAYNEQFF. The CDR3 DNA is TGTGCCAGCAGCGTAGTGGGGGGACTCGAAGCCTACAATGAGCAGTTCTTC.

CDR3 bases: TGTGCCAGCAGGCCTACTAGCGGGGGGGAGACAGATACGCAGTATTTT. Amino acid sequence: CASRPTSGGETDTQYF. The chain couples TRBV7-2 to TRBJ2-3; 13 nucleotides match TRBD2. Germline V gives CDR1 SGHTA, CDR2 FQGNSA. The CDR3 spans 16 residues. J gave up 3 bases and V 6 bases, and 6 bases lay outside the gene matches.

This clonotype was detected only a few times. This sequence joins TRBV5-1 and TRBJ2-3; 9 bases map to TRBD1. In germline, CDR1 is SGHRS, CDR2 YFSETQ. V was clipped by 3 bases and J by 0 bases; unmatched bases: 11. The CDR3 loop spans 18 amino acids. In nucleotides, the CDR3 is TGCGCCAGCAGCTGGTACGCGAGGGGACAGGGCAGCACAGATACGCAGTATTTT. The encoded protein is CASSWYARGQGSTDTQYF.

This clonotype has more than one count but fewer than ten. The V gene is TRBV20-1, the J gene TRBJ2-7; D remains ambiguous. The germline V gene encodes CDR1 DFQATT and CDR2 SNEGSKA (reference sequence). The CDR3 consists of 15 residues. V was clipped by 0 bases and J by 9 bases, with 21 bases between them. The CDR3 loop is CSARDRLSAGPRQYF. The CDR3 DNA reads TGCAGTGCTAGAGATCGTCTGAGCGCCGGTCCCAGGCAGTACTTC.

Many counts were recorded for this clonotype. This chain links TRBV5-6 with TRBJ2-7; D gene uncertain. The germline gives CDR1 SGHDT, CDR2 YYEEEE. The CDR3 extends over 15 amino acids. Trimming removed 0 bases from V and 0 bases from J, with 10 bases in between. This CDR3 reads CASSLGTVTSYEQYF. Here the CDR3 DNA reads TGTGCCAGCAGCTTGGGCACAGTCACCTCCTACGAGCAGTACTTC.

The V and J genes are TRBV19 and TRBJ1-5; no clear D. CDR1 LNHDA and CDR2 SQIVND come from the germline V gene (reference sequence). CDR3 length: 16 residues. V lost 0 bases and J lost 2, with 11 bases in between. The chain's CDR3 is CASSIEPGSGNQPQHF. The CDR3 region has the DNA TGTGCCAGTAGTATAGAGCCCGGTTCAGGCAATCAGCCCCAGCATTTT.

The chain combines TRBV9 with TRBJ2-7; D could derive from TRBD1 or TRBD2 (5 bases each). Trimming stripped 4 bases from V and 6 bases from J, with 29 bases between. The CDR3 covers 18 residues. Germline values: CDR1 SGDLS, CDR2 YYNGEE. The CDR3 nucleotides read TGTGCCAGCAGCTCCCTCAGTAGGCTTCCTCCCAGGGAGAGCGAGCAGTACTTC. This encodes CASSSLSRLPPRESEQYF.

This clonotype was found many times. The chain combines TRBV20-1 with TRBJ2-7; 7 bases match TRBD2. Germline V lookup: CDR1 DFQATT, CDR2 SNEGSKA (reference sequence). CDR3 length equals 13 residues. The trim removed 3 bases at V and 1 base at J, leaving 3 bases unmatched. CDR3 in amino acids: CSARDGRSYEQYF. The CDR3 DNA reads TGCAGTGCTAGGGACGGGAGGTCCTACGAGCAGTACTTC.

This sequence joins TRBV18 and TRBJ2-7; 14 nucleotides align to TRBD2. The germline gives CDR1 KGHSH, CDR2 LQKENI. The CDR3 has 16 residues. V trimming: 6 bases; J trimming: 4 bases; junction bases outside the gene matches: 8. Here the CDR3 reads CASSHPGLAGVYEQYF. CDR3 bases: TGTGCCAGCTCCCACCCGGGACTAGCGGGAGTGTACGAGCAGTACTTC.

This clonotype appeared many times. CDR3 in amino acids: CASSQDDRGSAFF. CDR3 coding DNA: TGTGCCAGCAGCCAAGATGACAGGGGATCAGCTTTCTTT. The chain has TRBV3-1 and TRBJ1-1; 8 positions agree with TRBD1. The CDR3 loop spans 13 amino acids. The V and J ends lost 0 bases and 10 bases, in that order; junction bases with no gene match: 4. Germline V gene data show CDR1 as LGHDT and CDR2 as YNNKEL (reference sequence).

This clonotype was detected ten times or more. This sequence joins TRBV7-2 and TRBJ2-2, with D perhaps TRBD1 (6 bases). The CDR3 has 16 amino acids. V lost 5 bases to trimming and J lost 0 bases, with 13 bases between them. Germline assignment: CDR1 SGHTA and CDR2 FQGNSA. CDR3 residues: CASSPQGGTNTGELFF. CDR3 DNA: TGTGCCAGCAGCCCACAGGGCGGCACGAACACCGGGGAGCTGTTTTTT.

This clonotype was counted at least ten times. The CDR3 reads CASSFAPGPTYSNQPQHF. CDR3 in DNA: TGTGCCAGCAGTTTCGCTCCGGGACCGACCTATAGCAATCAGCCCCAGCATTTT. This chain uses TRBV28 with TRBJ1-5; D is perhaps TRBD1 (5 bases). Looked up from germline, CDR1 is MDHEN and CDR2 is SYDVKM. The CDR3 totals 18 residues. V lost 3 bases and J lost 0, with 18 bases in between.

This clonotype came up many times. The CDR3 reads CASSKTPGGTGELFF. Written as DNA, the CDR3 is TGTGCCAGCAGTAAGACCCCAGGAGGGACCGGGGAGCTGTTTTTT. V and J are TRBV11-3 and TRBJ2-2; D may be TRBD2 (6 bases). The CDR3 is 15 residues long. V was clipped by 6 bases and J by 5 bases, with 16 bases between them. From germline, CDR1 is SGHNT and CDR2 YENEEA.